This TCR beta chain was sequenced during a study of T-cell reconstitution after alpha-beta-depleted transplantation in children. TCRbeta library construction was performed incorporating unique molecular identifiers. TCRdb analysed the PCR reads with MiXCR anew, one entry per CDR3 protein. The repertoire holds fewer than 120,000 distinct CDR3 sequences, with 10% as singletons. This CDR3 is built from 12 residues. Germline CDR1 LGHNA, CDR2 YNFKEQ. Trimming took 4 bases from V and 3 from J; bases not matched to a gene: 0. This clonotype occurred many times. The receptor was isolated from a human donor who donated a stem cell graft to a child with acute lymphoblastic leukemia. The V gene is TRBV4-2, the J gene TRBJ2-7; 7 nucleotides match TRBD2. The material was PBMCs from the stem cell graft donor, obtained from the stem cell graft. The CDR3 region has the DNA TGTGCCAGCAGCCCTAGCGGCTACGAGCAGTACTTC. It specifies CASSPSGYEQYF.